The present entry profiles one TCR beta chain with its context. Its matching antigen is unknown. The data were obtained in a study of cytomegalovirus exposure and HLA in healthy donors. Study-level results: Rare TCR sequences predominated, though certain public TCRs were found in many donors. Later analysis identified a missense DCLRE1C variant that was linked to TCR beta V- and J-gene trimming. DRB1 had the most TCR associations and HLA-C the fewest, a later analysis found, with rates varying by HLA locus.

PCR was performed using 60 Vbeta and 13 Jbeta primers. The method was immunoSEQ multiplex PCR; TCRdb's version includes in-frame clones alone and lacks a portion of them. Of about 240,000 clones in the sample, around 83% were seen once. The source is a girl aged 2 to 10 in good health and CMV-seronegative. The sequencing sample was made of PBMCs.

CDR3 region: CASSVGGGGAFDEQFF. As DNA, the CDR3 is TGTGCCAGCAGCGTAGGTGGCGGGGGGGCCTTCGATGAGCAGTTCTTC. The chain links TRBV9 to TRBJ2-1, with 9 bases lining up with TRBD2. The CDR3 runs to 16 residues. CDR1 is SGDLS, CDR2 YYNGEE, per germline. Trimming took 0 bases from V and 8 from J; bases not matched to a gene: 9.